This T cell receptor (beta chain) was observed in a study of blood T cell repertoires in COVID-19. Sequencing used immunoSEQ multiplex PCR; TCRdb keeps in-frame clones, though not all of them. The top ten hold 6.5% to 7% of the sample, which has under 200,000 clones, over 75% seen once. Trimming stripped 1 base from V and 4 bases from J, with 7 bases between. CDR1 LGHDT and CDR2 YNNKEL come from the germline V gene (reference sequence). The CDR3 has 13 residues. The rearrangement links TRBV3-1 (or the pseudogene TRBV3-2) to TRBJ2-5; D is perhaps TRBD2 (6 bases). Material for sequencing was peripheral blood. The TCR comes from a man between 65 and 80 years old with active or convalescent COVID-19. CDR3 sequence (DNA): TGTGCCAGCAGCCAAGGGAGGGGAGAGACCCAGTACTTC. Translation: CASSQGRGETQYF.